Here is one T cell receptor beta chain with its context. These data are taken from a study of neurological immune-mediated disorders. The cDNA was synthesized by means of template-switch 5'RACE, which was carried out with 10-nucleotide random UMIs. Whenever a sequencing run was performed, it yielded over 190 million TCR-beta sequences from 15-18 subjects. TCRdb re-called the 5' RACE reads with MiXCR, one entry per CDR3 protein. The data contain around 41,000 distinct CDR3 sequences, roughly 15% of them singletons. Sequenced: CD4+ T cells from blood. This sequence originates from a woman aged 60-75 years with HTLV-1-associated myelopathy (HAM/TSP).

CDR3 sequence (DNA): TGCAGTGCTAGAGTTCCGGACTACAATGAGCAGTTCTTC. Protein: CSARVPDYNEQFF. The chain employs TRBV20-1 and TRBJ2-1; no firm D call. This CDR3 comprises 13 residues. CDR1 and CDR2 from the germline V gene are DFQATT and SNEGSKA (reference sequence). Trimming cost V 1 base and J 3 bases, with 7 bases left between them.